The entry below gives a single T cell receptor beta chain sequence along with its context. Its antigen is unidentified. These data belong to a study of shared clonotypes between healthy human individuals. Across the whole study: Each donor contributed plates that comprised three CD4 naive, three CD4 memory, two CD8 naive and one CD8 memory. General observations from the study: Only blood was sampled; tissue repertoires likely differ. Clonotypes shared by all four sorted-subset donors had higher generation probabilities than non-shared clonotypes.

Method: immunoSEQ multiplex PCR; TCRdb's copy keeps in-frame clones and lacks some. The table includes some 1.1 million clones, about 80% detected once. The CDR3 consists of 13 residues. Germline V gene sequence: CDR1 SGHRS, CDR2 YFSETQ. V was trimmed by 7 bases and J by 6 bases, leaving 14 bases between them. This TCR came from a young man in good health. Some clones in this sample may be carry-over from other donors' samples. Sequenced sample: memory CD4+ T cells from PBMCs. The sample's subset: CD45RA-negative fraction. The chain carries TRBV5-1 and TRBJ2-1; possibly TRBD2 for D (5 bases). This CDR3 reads CASSGILGNEQFF. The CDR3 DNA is TGCGCCAGCTCCGGGATTCTGGGCAATGAGCAGTTCTTC.